This entry features one T cell receptor (beta chain) sequence. Assay used: immunoSEQ multiplex PCR; TCRdb lists only in-frame clones, some missing. The sample shows around 220,000 clones, around 80% of them seen only once. The sample is drawn from a study of blood T cell repertoires in COVID-19. The germline gives CDR1 LNHDA, CDR2 SQIVND (reference sequence). CDR3 length: 17 residues. Trimming took 3 bases from V and 0 from J, leaving 17 bases between them. The source of this sequence is a human donor in a cohort sampled during active COVID-19. The chain couples TRBV19 to TRBJ1-1; D is perhaps TRBD1 (6 bases). The source material was peripheral blood. This CDR3 reads CASSIRRGISMNTEAFF. The CDR3 nucleotides read TGTGCCAGTAGTATCAGAAGGGGGATTTCGATGAACACTGAAGCTTTCTTT.